The present TCR beta chain was sequenced within a study of OX40 agonist ivuxolimab in advanced cancers. Overall study context: Six ivuxolimab dose levels, 0.01 to 10 mg/kg, were given intravenously every 2 weeks. Regarding the study as a whole: Low clonal expansion, among the lowest seen, marked partial responders at 0.1-3.0 mg/kg.

Germline CDR1 and CDR2: MNHEY and SMNVEV (reference sequence). Trimming at V came to 2 bases and at J to 7 bases, leaving 5 bases not matched to a gene. There are 15 residues in the CDR3. Method: immunoSEQ multiplex PCR; TCRdb's copy keeps in-frame clones and lacks some. This sample has about 72,000 clones, with about 84% found just once. About this clone itself: Its antigen is not known.

The chain joins TRBV27 to TRBJ2-5, with 12 bases fitting TRBD2. This material consisted of CD4+ or CD8+ T cells sorted from blood, taken in a trial of the OX40 agonist ivuxolimab. This TCR came from an adult with an advanced solid tumor such as melanoma, head and neck, liver or kidney cancer. The CDR3 protein is CASSLLAGGPGTQYF. CDR3 DNA sequence: TGTGCCAGCAGTTTACTAGCGGGGGGGCCGGGGACCCAGTACTTC.